The 10 T cell receptor beta chains given below trace back to one sample, sequenced in a study of Graves' ophthalmopathy and Graves' hyperthyroidism. Scientists amplified the TCR beta CDR3 regions from RNA transcripts. The authors performed first-round RT-PCR with HTBI primers and then a second-round multiplex PCR. TCRdb re-called the multiplex PCR reads with MiXCR, one entry per CDR3 protein. The data show approximately 700,000 distinct CDR3 sequences, 40% seen once. Sequenced material: peripheral blood. Source of these receptors: an adult man with Graves' ophthalmopathy.

The chain combines TRBV6-6 with TRBJ1-1; TRBD1 is a possible D gene (5 bases). Trimming left V 1 base short and J 10 bases short, with 13 bases between. The length of the CDR3 is 13 residues. The germline V gene has CDR1 MNHNY and CDR2 SVGAGI (reference sequence). CDR3 amino acids: CASSYYKGPVAFF. The CDR3 DNA reads as TGTGCCAGCAGTTACTATAAGGGGCCGGTAGCTTTCTTT.

V usage is TRBV15 and J usage is TRBJ1-2, with D possibly matching TRBD1 (5 bases). V was cut by 1 base and J by 4 bases, with 16 bases left in between. Germline CDR1 is LNHNV and CDR2 is YYDKDF (reference sequence). The CDR3 extends over 16 amino acids. CDR3 nucleotide sequence: TGTGCCACCAGCAGAGCGAGGGGTGGGGACGGCTATGGCTACACCTTC. This codes for CATSRARGGDGYGYTF.

The CDR3, as DNA: TGTGCCAGCAGCCGTGGACAGGGAGGGCTCCAAGAGACCCAGTACTTC. Translating gives CASSRGQGGLQETQYF. The J gene is TRBJ2-5, the V gene TRBV10-3, with D possibly matching TRBD1 (8 bases). Trimming left V 10 bases short and J 1 base short, with 22 bases between. CDR1 ENHRY and CDR2 SYGVKD come from the germline V gene. The CDR3 is made up of 16 amino acids.

This clonotype was recorded at least ten times. DNA of the CDR3: TGTGCCAGCTCGAGACTAGCGGGGTACGAGCAGTACTTC. This translates into CASSRLAGYEQYF. This chain joins TRBV2 and TRBJ2-7; 11 bases line up with TRBD2. The CDR3 spans 13 residues. The germline gives CDR1 SNHLY, CDR2 FYNNEI. V shed 8 bases and J 4 bases; nucleotides not matched to a gene: 4.

J is TRBJ2-7 and V is TRBV20-1; 9 positions agree with TRBD1. The CDR3 covers 15 residues. J was trimmed by 4 bases and V by 3 bases; bases with no gene match: 10. Germline CDR1 and CDR2: DFQATT and SNEGSKA (reference sequence). DNA for the CDR3: TGCAGTGCTAGTGACACTACAGGGGGCAGATACGAGCAGTACTTC. This translates into CSASDTTGGRYEQYF.

At least ten counts were recorded for this clonotype. V is TRBV24-1 and J is TRBJ1-1; a weak D match, TRBD1 (5 bases). V lost 4 bases and J lost 4, with 9 bases in between. Looked up from germline, CDR1 is KGHDR and CDR2 is SFDVKD. This CDR3 comprises 13 residues. This CDR3 is CATSEGGRTEAFF. The CDR3 region has the DNA TGTGCCACCAGTGAGGGGGGACGCACTGAAGCTTTCTTT.

This clonotype has more than one count but fewer than ten. V and J are TRBV10-3 and TRBJ2-7, with 11 bases aligning to TRBD2. Germline V gene sequence: CDR1 ENHRY, CDR2 SYGVKD. CDR3 length equals 15 residues. Trimming took 10 bases from V and 3 from J; bases not matched to a gene: 11. The CDR3 region is CASRPSGGTIYEQYF. CDR3 bases: TGTGCCAGCAGACCTAGCGGGGGGACAATCTACGAGCAGTACTTC.

The chain carries TRBV6-4 and TRBJ1-5; D may be TRBD1 (5 bases). Trimming removed 5 bases at V and 5 bases at J, with 13 bases between. The CDR3 spans 14 residues. In germline, CDR1 is MRHNA, CDR2 SNTAGT. The DNA for the CDR3 is TGTGCCAGCAGTCAAAGACAGTTCGATCAGCCCCAGCATTTT. Amino acids: CASSQRQFDQPQHF.

This clonotype was seen more than once but under ten times. This sequence joins TRBV6-1 and TRBJ1-3; D gene unclear. In germline, CDR1 is MNHNS, CDR2 SASEGT. The V end lost 6 bases, the J end lost 0 bases, and 9 bases lay between the germline ends. The CDR3 length is 14 residues. CDR3 loop: CASSAPSSGNTIYF. The CDR3 DNA is TGTGCCAGCAGCGCACCGAGCTCTGGAAACACCATATATTTT.

This clonotype has ten or more counts. The CDR3 sequence is CASSTTLEAFF. CDR3 DNA: TGTGCCAGTAGTACGACATTAGAAGCTTTCTTT. J is TRBJ1-1 and V is TRBV19; the D is unclear. V was shortened by 4 bases and J by 8 bases, with 8 bases between the two germline ends. The CDR3 runs 11 residues. CDR1 LNHDA and CDR2 SQIVND come from the germline V gene (reference sequence).